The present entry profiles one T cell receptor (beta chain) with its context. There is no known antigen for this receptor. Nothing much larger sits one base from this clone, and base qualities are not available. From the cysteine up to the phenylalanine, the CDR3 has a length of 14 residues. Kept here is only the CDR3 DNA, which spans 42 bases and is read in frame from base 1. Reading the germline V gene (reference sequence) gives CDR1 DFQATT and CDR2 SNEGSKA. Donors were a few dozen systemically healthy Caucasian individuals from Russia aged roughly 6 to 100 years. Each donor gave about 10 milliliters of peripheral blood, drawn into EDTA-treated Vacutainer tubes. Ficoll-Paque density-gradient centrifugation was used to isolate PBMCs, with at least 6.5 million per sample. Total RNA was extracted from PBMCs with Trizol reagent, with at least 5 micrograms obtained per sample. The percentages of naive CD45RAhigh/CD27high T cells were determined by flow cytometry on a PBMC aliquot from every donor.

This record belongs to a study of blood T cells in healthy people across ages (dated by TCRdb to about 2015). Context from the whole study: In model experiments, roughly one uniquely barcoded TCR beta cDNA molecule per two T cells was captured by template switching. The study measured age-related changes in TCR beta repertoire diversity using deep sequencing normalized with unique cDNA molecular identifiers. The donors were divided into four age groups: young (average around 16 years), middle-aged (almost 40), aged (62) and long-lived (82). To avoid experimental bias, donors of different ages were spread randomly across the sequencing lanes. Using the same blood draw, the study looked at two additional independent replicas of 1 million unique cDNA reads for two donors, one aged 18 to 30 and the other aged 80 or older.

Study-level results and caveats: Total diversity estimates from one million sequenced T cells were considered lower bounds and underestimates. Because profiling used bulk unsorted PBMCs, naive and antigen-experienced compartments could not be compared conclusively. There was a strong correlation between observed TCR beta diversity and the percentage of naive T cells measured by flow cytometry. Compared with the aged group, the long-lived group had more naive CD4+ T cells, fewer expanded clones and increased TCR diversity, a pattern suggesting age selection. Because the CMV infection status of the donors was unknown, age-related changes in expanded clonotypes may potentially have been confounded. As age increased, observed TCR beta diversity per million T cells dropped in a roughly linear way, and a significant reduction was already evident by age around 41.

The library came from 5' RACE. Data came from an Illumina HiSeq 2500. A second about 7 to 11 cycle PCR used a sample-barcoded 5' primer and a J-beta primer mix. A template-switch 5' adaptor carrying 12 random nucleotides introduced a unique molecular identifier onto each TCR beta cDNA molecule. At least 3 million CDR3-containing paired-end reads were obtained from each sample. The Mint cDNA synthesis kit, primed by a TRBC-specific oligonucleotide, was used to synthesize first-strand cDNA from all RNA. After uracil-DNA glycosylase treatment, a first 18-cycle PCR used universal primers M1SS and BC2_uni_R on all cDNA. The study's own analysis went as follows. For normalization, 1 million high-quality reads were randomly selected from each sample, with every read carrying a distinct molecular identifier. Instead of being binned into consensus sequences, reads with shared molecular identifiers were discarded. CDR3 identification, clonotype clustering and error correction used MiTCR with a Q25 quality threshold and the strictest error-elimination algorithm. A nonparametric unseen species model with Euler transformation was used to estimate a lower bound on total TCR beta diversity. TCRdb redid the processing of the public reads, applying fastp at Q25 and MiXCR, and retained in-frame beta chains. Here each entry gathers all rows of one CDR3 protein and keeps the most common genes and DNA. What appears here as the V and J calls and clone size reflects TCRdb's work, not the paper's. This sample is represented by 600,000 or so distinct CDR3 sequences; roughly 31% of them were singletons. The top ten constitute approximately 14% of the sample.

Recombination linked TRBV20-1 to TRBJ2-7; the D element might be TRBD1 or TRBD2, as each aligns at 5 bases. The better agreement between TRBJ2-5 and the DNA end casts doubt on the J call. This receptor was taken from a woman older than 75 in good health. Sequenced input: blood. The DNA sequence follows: TGCAGTGCTAGAGACCCGAGAGGGGAAGCGACCCAGTACTTC. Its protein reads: CSARDPRGEATQYF.